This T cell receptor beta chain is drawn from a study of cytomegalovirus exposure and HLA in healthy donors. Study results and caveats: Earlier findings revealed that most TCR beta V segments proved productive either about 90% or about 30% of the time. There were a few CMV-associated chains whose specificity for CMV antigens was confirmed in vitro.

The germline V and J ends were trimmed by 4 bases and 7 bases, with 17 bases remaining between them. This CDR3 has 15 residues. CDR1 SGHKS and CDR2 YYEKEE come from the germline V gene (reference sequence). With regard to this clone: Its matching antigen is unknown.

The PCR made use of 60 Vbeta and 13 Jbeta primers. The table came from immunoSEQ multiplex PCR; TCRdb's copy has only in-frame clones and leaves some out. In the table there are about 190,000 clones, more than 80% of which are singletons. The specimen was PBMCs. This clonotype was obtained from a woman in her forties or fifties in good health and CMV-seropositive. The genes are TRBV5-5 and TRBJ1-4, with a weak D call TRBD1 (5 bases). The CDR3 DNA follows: TGTGCCAGCAGCCCAGGATGGGGCCAGGGTGAAAAACTGTTTTTT. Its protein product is CASSPGWGQGEKLFF.